The T cell receptor beta chain described here comes from a study of T cell repertoires in cytomegalovirus infection. Overall study results and limits: Individuals carrying CMV plus the relevant HLA were identified by cumulative frequency of public TCR beta families. The ex vivo response showed dominance by HLA-C-restricted CMV-specific TCR beta clonotypes.

This clonotype was recorded a few times. The antigen remains undetermined. A single record per CDR3 protein comes from TCRdb applying MiXCR to the reads. The table includes fewer than 200,000 distinct CDR3 sequences, roughly a fifth detected once. Trimming cost V 5 bases and J 0 bases; bases outside gene matches: 19. The CDR3 extends over 20 amino acids. Sequencing used PBMCs. The chain couples TRBV12-3 or TRBV12-4 to TRBJ2-4; 7 bases map to TRBD1. This TCR was sampled from a human donor in good health (CMV status not recorded). Some clones in this sample may be carry-over from other donors' samples. The CDR3 is CASSPTLTGTFPLAKNIQYF. In DNA, the CDR3 is TGTGCCAGCAGTCCAACCCTGACAGGGACCTTCCCTCTAGCCAAAAACATTCAGTACTTC.